This T cell receptor (beta chain) was obtained from a study of cytomegalovirus exposure and HLA in healthy donors. Clones were read by immunoSEQ multiplex PCR, and TCRdb kept only the in-frame ones, dropping some. Seen here are tens of thousands of clones, approximately 90% observed once, and the top ten hold less than 5%. The sequencing sample was made of PBMCs. This sequence originates from a woman younger than 35 in good health and CMV-seropositive.

CDR3 DNA sequence: TGTGCCAGCAGCCAAGGACTAGCCCAGACCGGGGAGCTGTTTTTT. Protein product: CASSQGLAQTGELFF. V is TRBV14 and J is TRBJ2-2; 7 bases are shared with TRBD2. Germline loops: CDR1 SGHDN, CDR2 FVKESK. The CDR3 has 15 amino acids. Unmatched junction bases numbered 4, after V lost 1 base and J lost 5 bases.